This is a list of T cell receptor beta chains from one sample in a study of CD8 T cells in Susac syndrome. TCRdb ran MiXCR on the immunoSEQ multiplex PCR reads and lists one entry per CDR3 protein. The table has about 200,000 distinct CDR3 sequences, 95% seen once. Specimen: CD4+ T cells from PBMCs. These TCRs come from a human donor in good health. Both conserved end residues are part of each CDR3. Fields, in order: D gene, V gene, clone size, J gene, CDR3 DNA, CDR3 protein. The D gene is left open where the match is weak. A clone size is listed for some rows: how often the clone was seen (once, few, many), or a class if it is expanded.

>TRBD2|TRBV7-2|NA|TRBJ2-5
TGTGCCAGCAGCTTCCCGGGGGGAGAGACCCAGTACTTC
CASSFPGGETQYF
>TRBD1|TRBV5-1|NA|TRBJ2-2
TGCGCCAGCAGCTCAGGGGGCTCTGGCGGGGAGCTGTTTTTT
CASSSGGSGGELFF
>NA|TRBV15|NA|TRBJ1-2
TGTGCCACCAGCGTGGGTCCGGACTATGGCTACACCTTC
CATSVGPDYGYTF
>NA|TRBV4-1|NA|TRBJ1-5
TGCGCCAGCAGCCAAGGGACAGTCAATCAGCCCCAGCATTTT
CASSQGTVNQPQHF
>TRBD2|TRBV20-1|NA|TRBJ2-3
TGCAGTGCTAGAGATCCCTGGCGGGGGGCTAGCACAGATACGCAGTATTTT
CSARDPWRGASTDTQYF
>NA|TRBV19|once|TRBJ1-2
TGTGCCAGCAGGAGATTTAACTATGGCTACACCTTC
CASRRFNYGYTF
>NA|TRBV20-1|once|TRBJ1-2
TGCAGTGCGGAGCTCTATGGCTACACCTTC
CSAELYGYTF
>NA|TRBV5-6|NA|TRBJ2-5
TGTGCCAGCAGCCGCTTCCAAGAGACCCAGTACTTC
CASSRFQETQYF
>NA|TRBV12-3/TRBV12-4|NA|TRBJ1-4
TGTGCCAGCAGTTTGCGGGGGGCGTATGAAAAACTGTTTTTT
CASSLRGAYEKLFF
>NA|TRBV3-1|NA|TRBJ2-3
TGTGCCAGCAGCCAAGATGTCAGCAGTTTCACAGATACGCAGTATTTT
CASSQDVSSFTDTQYF
>NA|TRBV27|NA|TRBJ1-2
TGTGCCAGCAGTTTAGGGAATAACTATGGCTACACCTTC
CASSLGNNYGYTF
>NA|TRBV9|NA|TRBJ2-3
TGTGCCAGCAGCGTAGGTAGACCCGGGCCAGATACGCAGTATTTT
CASSVGRPGPDTQYF
>NA|TRBV9|NA|TRBJ2-1
TGTGCCAGCAGCGTAGATGCCTCTCTCAGGAACAATGAGCAGTTCTTC
CASSVDASLRNNEQFF
>NA|TRBV29-1|NA|TRBJ1-4
TGCAGCGTTCCGGGCCAGGGTAATGAAAAACTGTTTTTT
CSVPGQGNEKLFF
>TRBD1|TRBV2|once|TRBJ2-1
TGTGCCAGCAGTGTAATTACAGGGGAAGGAGTCTTC
CASSVITGEGVF
>TRBD1|TRBV7-6|NA|TRBJ1-2
TGTGCCAGCAGCCAAGAAGCCGGGACAGTTATTAGTCGCTACACCTTC
CASSQEAGTVISRYTF
>NA|TRBV20-1|NA|TRBJ1-1
TGCAGGACGACAAGGGACATCAACACTGAAGCTTTCTTT
CRTTRDINTEAFF
>NA|TRBV6-5|NA|TRBJ2-1
TGTGCCAGCAATAGAGGGAATGAGCAGTTCTTC
CASNRGNEQFF
>NA|TRBV20-1|NA|TRBJ1-1
TGCAGTGTTACGCCACAGGGAAGAGGCAACACTGAAGCTTTCTTT
CSVTPQGRGNTEAFF
>NA|TRBV27|NA|TRBJ2-7
TGTGCCAGCAGTTTGAACAGGGAGTACGAGCAGTACTTC
CASSLNREYEQYF
>NA|TRBV3-1|NA|TRBJ2-1
TGTGCCAGCAGCCAAGCTATCCCGCATGAGCAGTTCTTC
CASSQAIPHEQFF
>TRBD1|TRBV6-2/TRBV6-3|NA|TRBJ1-1
TGTGCCAGCAGTCAGACAGGGAGCGAGTACACTGAAGCTTTCTTT
CASSQTGSEYTEAFF
>NA|TRBV5-5|NA|TRBJ2-2
TGTGCCAGCAGCTTTAACACCGGGGAGCTGTTTTTT
CASSFNTGELFF
>TRBD1|TRBV11-2|NA|TRBJ1-5
TGTGCCAGCAGCTCACAGGGGGCGTTAGGTCAGCCCCAGCATTTT
CASSSQGALGQPQHF
>TRBD2|TRBV6-1|NA|TRBJ2-5
TGTGCCAGCAACAGAGCGGGAATACAAGAGACCCAGTACTTC
CASNRAGIQETQYF
>TRBD2|TRBV18|NA|TRBJ2-1
TGTGCCAGCTCTGATAGCGGGAACTCCTACAATGAGCAGTTCTTC
CASSDSGNSYNEQFF
>TRBD1|TRBV29-1|NA|TRBJ1-4
TGCAGCGCCAACAGGGGAGAAGAAAAACTGTTTTTT
CSANRGEEKLFF
>TRBD2|TRBV20-1|NA|TRBJ2-3
TGCAGTGCTAGAGGGCTAGCGGGAGGAAATACGCAGTATTTT
CSARGLAGGNTQYF